The rows below give T cell receptor beta chains drawn from one sample of a study of blood T cell repertoires in COVID-19. Using immunoSEQ multiplex PCR, the repertoire was profiled, and TCRdb retains in-frame clones only, with some absent. The repertoire holds approximately 250,000 clones, with 88% as singletons. The material sequenced was PBMCs or T cells enriched from blood (not recorded which). The receptor set was obtained from an older woman in a cohort exposed to, infected with or recovered from COVID-19 (not recorded which). Each CDR3 is given with its conserved first and last residue. The D gene is left open where the match is weak. Only some rows state a clone size, as once, few, many or a class for expanded clones.

CDR3nt: TGTGCCAGCAGCCTGACAGGGGATAATTCACCCCTCCACTTT
CDR3aa: CASSLTGDNSPLHF
abundance: -
v_gene: TRBV2
j_gene: TRBJ1-6
d_gene: TRBD1

CDR3nt: TGTGCCAGCTCACCTCCGGGACAGGATGAAAAACTGTTTTTT
CDR3aa: CASSPPGQDEKLFF
abundance: -
v_gene: TRBV18
j_gene: TRBJ1-4
d_gene: TRBD1

CDR3nt: TGCAGCGTCGTTGGACAGCTGAATGAAAAACTGTTTTTT
CDR3aa: CSVVGQLNEKLFF
abundance: -
v_gene: TRBV29-1
j_gene: TRBJ1-4
d_gene: -

CDR3nt: TGTGCCAGCAGCCTGGGCGGGAGCAAAGATACGCAGTATTTT
CDR3aa: CASSLGGSKDTQYF
abundance: -
v_gene: TRBV6-5
j_gene: TRBJ2-3
d_gene: TRBD2

CDR3nt: TGTGCCAGCAGTTACTCTTCCGCAGGGGTTGGAGAGACCCAGTACTTC
CDR3aa: CASSYSSAGVGETQYF
abundance: -
v_gene: TRBV6-5
j_gene: TRBJ2-5
d_gene: -

CDR3nt: TGTGCCACCAGCAGAGGGGCGAAAGACAATGAGCAGTTCTTC
CDR3aa: CATSRGAKDNEQFF
abundance: -
v_gene: TRBV15
j_gene: TRBJ2-1
d_gene: -

CDR3nt: TGTGCCAGTAGTAAGGACCAGGGGGTCTATGGCTACACCTTC
CDR3aa: CASSKDQGVYGYTF
abundance: once
v_gene: TRBV19
j_gene: TRBJ1-2
d_gene: TRBD1

CDR3nt: TGCGCCAGCAGCCCGGGACAGGGGACGGGGACCCAGTACTTC
CDR3aa: CASSPGQGTGTQYF
abundance: -
v_gene: TRBV4-1
j_gene: TRBJ2-5
d_gene: TRBD1

CDR3nt: TGTGCCAGCAGCTGGGGCGGCACCCAAGAGACCCAGTACTTC
CDR3aa: CASSWGGTQETQYF
abundance: -
v_gene: TRBV9
j_gene: TRBJ2-5
d_gene: -

CDR3nt: TGCGCCCCTGAACCGGGACAGGGGCTCGTCTCTATCTACGAGCAGTACTTC
CDR3aa: CAPEPGQGLVSIYEQYF
abundance: -
v_gene: TRBV10-1
j_gene: TRBJ2-7
d_gene: TRBD1

CDR3nt: TGTGCCAGCAGGACTAGACAGGGAGCTGGAAACACCATATATTTT
CDR3aa: CASRTRQGAGNTIYF
abundance: -
v_gene: TRBV28
j_gene: TRBJ1-3
d_gene: TRBD1

CDR3nt: TGTGCCAGCTCACCAGGACCAGGGGCCTACGAGCAGTACTTC
CDR3aa: CASSPGPGAYEQYF
abundance: -
v_gene: TRBV18
j_gene: TRBJ2-7
d_gene: -

CDR3nt: TGTGCCAGCTCGAGACAGGGGCTCTCCTACGAGCAGTACTTC
CDR3aa: CASSRQGLSYEQYF
abundance: -
v_gene: TRBV5-4
j_gene: TRBJ2-7
d_gene: TRBD1

CDR3nt: TGTGCCAGCAGCTTAGATGGGACAGGGAAAAGGGAGCAGTACTTC
CDR3aa: CASSLDGTGKREQYF
abundance: -
v_gene: TRBV7-2
j_gene: TRBJ2-7
d_gene: TRBD1

CDR3nt: TGCAGTGCTAGAGTGAGACTCGGCTACACCTTC
CDR3aa: CSARVRLGYTF
abundance: few
v_gene: TRBV20-1
j_gene: TRBJ1-2
d_gene: -

CDR3nt: TGTGCCATCAGTGCCCAGACCGGGACAAAGAACACTGAAGCTTTCTTT
CDR3aa: CAISAQTGTKNTEAFF
abundance: -
v_gene: TRBV10-3
j_gene: TRBJ1-1
d_gene: -

CDR3nt: TGTGCCAGCAGCTTAGATAGGCCAGGGGGGTACAATGAGCAGTTCTTC
CDR3aa: CASSLDRPGGYNEQFF
abundance: -
v_gene: TRBV11-2
j_gene: TRBJ2-1
d_gene: -

CDR3nt: TGTGCCAGCAGTGCGGATTCCCGGAGGGCCCTGGGGAGGAATGAGCAGTTCTTC
CDR3aa: CASSADSRRALGRNEQFF
abundance: -
v_gene: TRBV2
j_gene: TRBJ2-1
d_gene: -

CDR3nt: TGTGCCAGCAGCGTAGGCCGTGGGGGCTTGAGGCCCACCGTGGAGCTGTTTTTT
CDR3aa: CASSVGRGGLRPTVELFF
abundance: -
v_gene: TRBV9
j_gene: TRBJ2-2
d_gene: -

CDR3nt: TGTGCCAGCAAAGCGGGAGGCTACGAGCAGTACTTC
CDR3aa: CASKAGGYEQYF
abundance: -
v_gene: TRBV2
j_gene: TRBJ2-7
d_gene: TRBD2

CDR3nt: TGTGCCAGCAGCTTACGTGGACAGTGGGATGAGCAGTTCTTC
CDR3aa: CASSLRGQWDEQFF
abundance: -
v_gene: TRBV7-2
j_gene: TRBJ2-1
d_gene: -

CDR3nt: TGTGCCAGCAGCTCGGGACAGGGTAACTATGGCTACACCTTC
CDR3aa: CASSSGQGNYGYTF
abundance: -
v_gene: TRBV2
j_gene: TRBJ1-2
d_gene: TRBD1

CDR3nt: TGTGCCACCAGTGATTTTTCGACAGACTTGCTATACAATGAGCAGTTCTTC
CDR3aa: CATSDFSTDLLYNEQFF
abundance: many
v_gene: TRBV24-1
j_gene: TRBJ2-1
d_gene: -

CDR3nt: TGTGCCAGCAGCCCAGGGGGCGGGAGGGGTAATGAGCAGTTCTTC
CDR3aa: CASSPGGGRGNEQFF
abundance: -
v_gene: TRBV11-3
j_gene: TRBJ2-1
d_gene: -

CDR3nt: TGTGCCAGCAGCTTAGGAACACTAGCACGGTACGAGCAGTACTTC
CDR3aa: CASSLGTLARYEQYF
abundance: once
v_gene: TRBV7-9
j_gene: TRBJ2-7
d_gene: -

CDR3nt: TGTGCCAGCAGCTTATCAGGGGGCACTGAAGCTTTCTTT
CDR3aa: CASSLSGGTEAFF
abundance: -
v_gene: TRBV12-3/TRBV12-4
j_gene: TRBJ1-1
d_gene: TRBD1

CDR3nt: TGTGCCAGCAGTTCTCTCCCACAGGGTACGAGTGAAAAACTGTTTTTT
CDR3aa: CASSSLPQGTSEKLFF
abundance: -
v_gene: TRBV6-2/TRBV6-3
j_gene: TRBJ1-4
d_gene: -

CDR3nt: TGTGCCAGCAGCGTAAGGACTAGCGGTAATGAGCAGTTCTTC
CDR3aa: CASSVRTSGNEQFF
abundance: -
v_gene: TRBV9
j_gene: TRBJ2-1
d_gene: TRBD2

CDR3nt: TGTGCCAGCAGTCCCGACAGGGGCAATCAGCCCCAGCATTTT
CDR3aa: CASSPDRGNQPQHF
abundance: once
v_gene: TRBV6-5
j_gene: TRBJ1-5
d_gene: TRBD1

CDR3nt: TGTGCCAGTACCTCTAGCGGGAGGTCCTACAATGAGCAGTTCTTC
CDR3aa: CASTSSGRSYNEQFF
abundance: -
v_gene: TRBV19
j_gene: TRBJ2-1
d_gene: TRBD2

CDR3nt: TGTGCCAGCAGCTTTAGGTCAGGGGGGTTAGTCACTGAAGCTTTCTTT
CDR3aa: CASSFRSGGLVTEAFF
abundance: -
v_gene: TRBV5-6
j_gene: TRBJ1-1
d_gene: TRBD1

CDR3nt: TGTGCCAGCAGTCCACTAGCGGGAGAAATAAGCTCCTACGAGCAGTACTTC
CDR3aa: CASSPLAGEISSYEQYF
abundance: -
v_gene: TRBV6-2/TRBV6-3
j_gene: TRBJ2-7
d_gene: TRBD2

CDR3nt: TGTGCCAGCAGGCCCGTAGACGACAGGGTTTCCTACGAGCAGTACTTC
CDR3aa: CASRPVDDRVSYEQYF
abundance: -
v_gene: TRBV28
j_gene: TRBJ2-7
d_gene: TRBD1

CDR3nt: TGCGCCAGCAGCTTGGATGGGGAAGTGGTAGGGGGTACGCAGTATTTT
CDR3aa: CASSLDGEVVGGTQYF
abundance: -
v_gene: TRBV5-1
j_gene: TRBJ2-3
d_gene: -

CDR3nt: TGCGCCAGCAGCTTATCCCTAGCGGGGGATCCCCTTTGGGGCGAGCAGTACTTC
CDR3aa: CASSLSLAGDPLWGEQYF
abundance: -
v_gene: TRBV5-1
j_gene: TRBJ2-7
d_gene: TRBD2

CDR3nt: TGCGCCAGCAGCAAGGGACTCTCAACCTCCTACAATGAGCAGTTCTTC
CDR3aa: CASSKGLSTSYNEQFF
abundance: -
v_gene: TRBV5-1
j_gene: TRBJ2-1
d_gene: -

CDR3nt: TGTGCCTGGAGTGTACGCATGGGGGGGAACACTGAAGCTTTCTTT
CDR3aa: CAWSVRMGGNTEAFF
abundance: -
v_gene: TRBV30
j_gene: TRBJ1-1
d_gene: -

CDR3nt: TGTGCCAGCGGGCCAGGCAGGGGGCTTAGTGGCTACACCTTC
CDR3aa: CASGPGRGLSGYTF
abundance: -
v_gene: TRBV6-5
j_gene: TRBJ1-2
d_gene: TRBD1

CDR3nt: TGCAGCGTTGCTAACCAAGAGACCCAGTACTTC
CDR3aa: CSVANQETQYF
abundance: few
v_gene: TRBV29-1
j_gene: TRBJ2-5
d_gene: -

CDR3nt: TGTGCCAGCAGCTCTTACGGCGGGTCCTACGAGCAGTACTTC
CDR3aa: CASSSYGGSYEQYF
abundance: -
v_gene: TRBV7-8
j_gene: TRBJ2-7
d_gene: -

CDR3nt: TGTGCCAGCAGTTTTCCAGGTTCACAGGGGGATGAGCAGTTCTTC
CDR3aa: CASSFPGSQGDEQFF
abundance: -
v_gene: TRBV28
j_gene: TRBJ2-1
d_gene: TRBD1

CDR3nt: TGTGCCAGCAGAGATACGACAGGGCGGGGCACTGAAGCTTTCTTT
CDR3aa: CASRDTTGRGTEAFF
abundance: -
v_gene: TRBV2
j_gene: TRBJ1-1
d_gene: TRBD1

CDR3nt: TGCGCCAGCAGCCCGGAACTAGCGGGGGAAGGTGAGCAGTTCTTC
CDR3aa: CASSPELAGEGEQFF
abundance: -
v_gene: TRBV5-1
j_gene: TRBJ2-1
d_gene: TRBD2

CDR3nt: TGTGCCAGCTCAGCCAAAACGGGCCAGGGATACACCGGGGAGCTGTTTTTT
CDR3aa: CASSAKTGQGYTGELFF
abundance: -
v_gene: TRBV18
j_gene: TRBJ2-2
d_gene: -

CDR3nt: TGTGCCAGCAGCGTAGGTCCAGGGGCCAACTATGGCTACACCTTC
CDR3aa: CASSVGPGANYGYTF
abundance: -
v_gene: TRBV9
j_gene: TRBJ1-2
d_gene: -

CDR3nt: TGTGCCAGCAGATATAAACAGGGCCGAAATTCACCCCTCCACTTT
CDR3aa: CASRYKQGRNSPLHF
abundance: -
v_gene: TRBV7-2
j_gene: TRBJ1-6
d_gene: -

CDR3nt: TGTGCCAGCAGCCTCGGACTAGCGGGAGGGAACGAGCAGTTCTTC
CDR3aa: CASSLGLAGGNEQFF
abundance: -
v_gene: TRBV7-9
j_gene: TRBJ2-1
d_gene: TRBD2

CDR3nt: TGTGCCAGCAGCCCGGGCGGGACGGGGTACAATGAGCAGTTCTTC
CDR3aa: CASSPGGTGYNEQFF
abundance: -
v_gene: TRBV7-6
j_gene: TRBJ2-1
d_gene: -

CDR3nt: TGTGCCAGCAGCTTAACCCCTACAGTTCCAGAGACCCAGTACTTC
CDR3aa: CASSLTPTVPETQYF
abundance: -
v_gene: TRBV7-3
j_gene: TRBJ2-5
d_gene: -

CDR3nt: TGCGCCAGCAGCTCCGGGACAGGGGGAAACACTGAAGCTTTCTTT
CDR3aa: CASSSGTGGNTEAFF
abundance: once
v_gene: TRBV5-1
j_gene: TRBJ1-1
d_gene: TRBD1

CDR3nt: TGCGCCAGCAGCTACACACAGGGTCACTCTGGAAACACCATATATTTT
CDR3aa: CASSYTQGHSGNTIYF
abundance: -
v_gene: TRBV5-1
j_gene: TRBJ1-3
d_gene: -

CDR3nt: TGCGCCAGCAGCCAAGGGGGACTGACAAACACTGAAGCTTTCTTT
CDR3aa: CASSQGGLTNTEAFF
abundance: -
v_gene: TRBV4-3
j_gene: TRBJ1-1
d_gene: -

CDR3nt: TGCGCCAGTGGGACTCAAGAGACCCAGTACTTC
CDR3aa: CASGTQETQYF
abundance: -
v_gene: TRBV5-1
j_gene: TRBJ2-5
d_gene: -

CDR3nt: TGTGCCAGTAGTCCCTACCACGGGTCCTACGAGCAGTACTTC
CDR3aa: CASSPYHGSYEQYF
abundance: -
v_gene: TRBV19
j_gene: TRBJ2-7
d_gene: -

CDR3nt: TGTGCCAGCACCCGGACAGGACATAGCAATCAGCCCCAGCATTTT
CDR3aa: CASTRTGHSNQPQHF
abundance: -
v_gene: TRBV28
j_gene: TRBJ1-5
d_gene: TRBD1

CDR3nt: TGTGCCAGCAGCTTAGAAAAGGGGAGGGAGCTGTTTTTT
CDR3aa: CASSLEKGRELFF
abundance: -
v_gene: TRBV11-3
j_gene: TRBJ2-2
d_gene: -

CDR3nt: TGTGCCAGCAGCCAAGATTTACAGGGGGACCAAGAGACCCAGTACTTC
CDR3aa: CASSQDLQGDQETQYF
abundance: -
v_gene: TRBV3-1/TRBV3-2
j_gene: TRBJ2-5
d_gene: TRBD1

CDR3nt: TGTGCCACCAGTGACCCCCGGGACAGAGCCTACGAGCAGTACTTC
CDR3aa: CATSDPRDRAYEQYF
abundance: -
v_gene: TRBV24-1
j_gene: TRBJ2-7
d_gene: TRBD1

CDR3nt: TGTGCCAGCAGCTGGTCAGGAGGGGTCCAAGAGACCCAGTACTTC
CDR3aa: CASSWSGGVQETQYF
abundance: -
v_gene: TRBV7-8
j_gene: TRBJ2-5
d_gene: -